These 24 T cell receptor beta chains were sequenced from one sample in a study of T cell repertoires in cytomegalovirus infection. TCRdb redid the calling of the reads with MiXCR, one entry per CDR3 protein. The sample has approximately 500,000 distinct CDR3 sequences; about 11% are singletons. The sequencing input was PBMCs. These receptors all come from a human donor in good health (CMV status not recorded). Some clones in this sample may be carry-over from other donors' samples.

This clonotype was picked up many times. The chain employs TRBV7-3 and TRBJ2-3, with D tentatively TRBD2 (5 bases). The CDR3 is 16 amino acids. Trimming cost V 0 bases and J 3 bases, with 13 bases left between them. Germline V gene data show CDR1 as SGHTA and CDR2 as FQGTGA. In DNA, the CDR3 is TGTGCCAGCAGCTTAACGTTAAGAGGGCTTACAGATACGCAGTATTTT. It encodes CASSLTLRGLTDTQYF.

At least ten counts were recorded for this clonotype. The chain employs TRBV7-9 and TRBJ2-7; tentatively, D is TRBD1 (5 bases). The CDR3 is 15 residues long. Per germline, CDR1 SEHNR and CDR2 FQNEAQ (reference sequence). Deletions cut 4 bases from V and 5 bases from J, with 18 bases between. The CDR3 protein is CASSSFGRGHDEQYF. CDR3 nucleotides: TGTGCCAGCAGCTCTTTCGGTAGGGGTCACGACGAGCAGTACTTC.

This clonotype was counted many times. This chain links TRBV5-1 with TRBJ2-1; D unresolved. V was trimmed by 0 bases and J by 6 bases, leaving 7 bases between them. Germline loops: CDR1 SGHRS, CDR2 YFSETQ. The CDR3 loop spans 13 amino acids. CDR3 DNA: TGCGCCAGCAGCTTGGGGACCCGCAATGAGCAGTTCTTC. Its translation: CASSLGTRNEQFF.

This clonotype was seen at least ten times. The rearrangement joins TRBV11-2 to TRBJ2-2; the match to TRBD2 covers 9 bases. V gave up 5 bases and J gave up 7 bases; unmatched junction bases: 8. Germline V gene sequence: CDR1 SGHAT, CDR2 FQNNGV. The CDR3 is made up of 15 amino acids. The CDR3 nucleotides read TGTGCCAGCAGCACCATTAGCGGGGGAGGCGGGGAGCTGTTTTTT. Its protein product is CASSTISGGGGELFF.

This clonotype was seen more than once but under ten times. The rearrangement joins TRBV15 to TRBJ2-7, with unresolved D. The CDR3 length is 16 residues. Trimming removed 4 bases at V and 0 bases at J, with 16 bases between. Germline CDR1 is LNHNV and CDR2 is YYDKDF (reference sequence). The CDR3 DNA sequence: TGTGCCACCAGCACCCGCCTGGGCCCCAACTCCTACGAGCAGTACTTC. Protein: CATSTRLGPNSYEQYF.

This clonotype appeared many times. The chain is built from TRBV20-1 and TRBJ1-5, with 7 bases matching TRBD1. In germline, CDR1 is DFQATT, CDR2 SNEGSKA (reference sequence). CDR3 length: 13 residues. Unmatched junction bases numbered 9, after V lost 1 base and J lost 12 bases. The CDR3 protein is CSARGQGKGGQHF. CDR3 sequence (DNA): TGCAGTGCTAGAGGACAGGGTAAGGGTGGCCAGCATTTT.

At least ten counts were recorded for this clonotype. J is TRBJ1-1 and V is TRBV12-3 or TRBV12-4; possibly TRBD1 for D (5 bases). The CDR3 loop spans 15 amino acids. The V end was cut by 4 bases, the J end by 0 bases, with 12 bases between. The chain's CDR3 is CASSSSGVMNTEAFF. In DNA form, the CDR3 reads TGTGCCAGCAGTTCGTCGGGGGTCATGAACACTGAAGCTTTCTTT.

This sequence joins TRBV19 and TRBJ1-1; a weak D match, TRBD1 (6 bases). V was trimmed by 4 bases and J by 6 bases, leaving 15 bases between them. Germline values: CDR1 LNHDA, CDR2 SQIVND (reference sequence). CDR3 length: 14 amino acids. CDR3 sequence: CASSRGGDTSEAFF. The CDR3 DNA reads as TGTGCCAGTAGTAGGGGAGGGGACACCTCTGAAGCTTTCTTT.

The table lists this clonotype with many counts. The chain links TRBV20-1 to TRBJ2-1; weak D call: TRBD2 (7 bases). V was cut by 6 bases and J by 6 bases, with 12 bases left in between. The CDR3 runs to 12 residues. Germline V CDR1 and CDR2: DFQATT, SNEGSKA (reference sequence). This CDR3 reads CSAKGGANEQFF. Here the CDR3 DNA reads TGCAGTGCCAAGGGGGGGGCCAATGAGCAGTTCTTC.

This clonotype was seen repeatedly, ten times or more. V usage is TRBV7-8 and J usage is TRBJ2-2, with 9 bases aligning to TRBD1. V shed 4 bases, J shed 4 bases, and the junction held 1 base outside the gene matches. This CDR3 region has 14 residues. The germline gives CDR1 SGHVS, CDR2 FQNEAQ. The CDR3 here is CASSSQGATGELFF. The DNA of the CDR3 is TGTGCCAGCAGCTCACAGGGGGCCACCGGGGAGCTGTTTTTT.

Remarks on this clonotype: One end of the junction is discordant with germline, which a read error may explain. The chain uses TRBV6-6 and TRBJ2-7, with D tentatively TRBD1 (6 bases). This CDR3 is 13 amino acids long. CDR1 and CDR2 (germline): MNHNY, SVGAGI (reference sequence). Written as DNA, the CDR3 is TGTGCCAGCAGACCCAGGGGAACCTACAAGCAGTACTTC. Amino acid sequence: CASRPRGTYKQYF.

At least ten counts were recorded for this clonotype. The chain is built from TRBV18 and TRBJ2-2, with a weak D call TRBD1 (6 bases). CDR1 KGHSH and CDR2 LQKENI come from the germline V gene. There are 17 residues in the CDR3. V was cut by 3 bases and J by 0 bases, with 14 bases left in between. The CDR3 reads CASSPPRTVPNTGELFF. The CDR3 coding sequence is TGTGCCAGCTCACCGCCACGGACAGTACCGAACACCGGGGAGCTGTTTTTT.

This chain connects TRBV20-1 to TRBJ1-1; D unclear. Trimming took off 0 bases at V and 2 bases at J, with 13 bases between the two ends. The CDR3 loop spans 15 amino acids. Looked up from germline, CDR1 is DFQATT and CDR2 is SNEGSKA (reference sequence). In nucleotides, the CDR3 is TGCAGTGCTAGAGATCTCTCAGGAGGAAACACTGAAGCTTTCTTT. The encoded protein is CSARDLSGGNTEAFF.

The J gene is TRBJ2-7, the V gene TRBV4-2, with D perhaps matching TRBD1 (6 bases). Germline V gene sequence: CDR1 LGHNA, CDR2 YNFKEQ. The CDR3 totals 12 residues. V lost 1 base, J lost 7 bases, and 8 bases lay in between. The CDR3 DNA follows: TGTGCCAGCAGCCAAGTTGGGACAGAGCAGTACTTC. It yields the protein CASSQVGTEQYF.

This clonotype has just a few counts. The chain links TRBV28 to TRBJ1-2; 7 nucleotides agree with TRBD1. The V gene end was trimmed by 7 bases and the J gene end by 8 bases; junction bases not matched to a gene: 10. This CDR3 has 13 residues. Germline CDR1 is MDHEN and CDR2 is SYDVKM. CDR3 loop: CASKVRPGGGYTF. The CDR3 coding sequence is TGTGCCAGCAAGGTTAGGCCAGGGGGAGGCTACACCTTC.

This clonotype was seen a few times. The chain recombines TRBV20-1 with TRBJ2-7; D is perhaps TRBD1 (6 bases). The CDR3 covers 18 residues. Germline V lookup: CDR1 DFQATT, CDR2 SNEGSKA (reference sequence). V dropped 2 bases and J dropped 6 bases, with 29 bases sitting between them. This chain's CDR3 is CSARLRRVGALPLSEQYF. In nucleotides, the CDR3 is TGCAGTGCTAGACTTCGACGAGTGGGGGCGCTCCCCCTTTCCGAGCAGTACTTC.

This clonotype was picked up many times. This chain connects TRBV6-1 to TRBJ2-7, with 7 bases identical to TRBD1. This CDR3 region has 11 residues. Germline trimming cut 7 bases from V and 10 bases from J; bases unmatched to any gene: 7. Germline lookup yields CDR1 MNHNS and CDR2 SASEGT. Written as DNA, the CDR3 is TGTGCCAGCATCATGGGGACAGAACAGTACTTC. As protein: CASIMGTEQYF.

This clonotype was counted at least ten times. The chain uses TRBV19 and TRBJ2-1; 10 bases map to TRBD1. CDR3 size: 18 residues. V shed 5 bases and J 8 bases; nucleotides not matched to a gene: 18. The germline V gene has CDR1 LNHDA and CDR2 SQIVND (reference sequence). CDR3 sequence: CASSSGFLGTGDPDEQFF. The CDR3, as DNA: TGTGCCAGTAGTTCGGGTTTCTTGGGGACAGGGGATCCCGATGAGCAGTTCTTC.

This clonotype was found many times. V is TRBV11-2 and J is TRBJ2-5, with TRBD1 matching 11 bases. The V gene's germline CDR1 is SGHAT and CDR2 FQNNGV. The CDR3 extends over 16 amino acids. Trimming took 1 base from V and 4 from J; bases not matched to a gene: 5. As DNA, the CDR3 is TGTGCCAGCAGCTTAGGGGGACAGGGGGGCCGAGAGACCCAGTACTTC. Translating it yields CASSLGGQGGRETQYF.

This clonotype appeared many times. This chain's CDR3 is CASSLELGEAFF. The CDR3 DNA reads TGTGCCAGCAGCTTGGAGTTGGGTGAAGCTTTCTTT. The chain recombines TRBV11-1 with TRBJ1-1; no clear D. The ends were cut back, 3 bases at V and 7 bases at J, with 9 bases in the middle. The CDR3 has 12 amino acids. CDR1 is SGHAT, CDR2 FQDESV, per germline (reference sequence).

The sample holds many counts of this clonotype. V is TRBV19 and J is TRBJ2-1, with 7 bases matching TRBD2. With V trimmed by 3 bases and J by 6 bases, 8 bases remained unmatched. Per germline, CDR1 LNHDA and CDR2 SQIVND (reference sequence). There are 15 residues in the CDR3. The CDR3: CASSILGEGLNEQFF. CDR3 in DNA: TGTGCCAGTAGTATTTTGGGGGAGGGCCTCAATGAGCAGTTCTTC.

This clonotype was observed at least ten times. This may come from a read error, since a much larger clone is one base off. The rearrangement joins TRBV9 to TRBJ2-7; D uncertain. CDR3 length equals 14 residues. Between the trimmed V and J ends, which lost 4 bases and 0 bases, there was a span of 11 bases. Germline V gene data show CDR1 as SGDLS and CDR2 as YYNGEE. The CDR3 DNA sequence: TGTGCCAGCAGCCCCCGGGCGAGCTCCTACGAGCAGTACTTC. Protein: CASSPRASSYEQYF.

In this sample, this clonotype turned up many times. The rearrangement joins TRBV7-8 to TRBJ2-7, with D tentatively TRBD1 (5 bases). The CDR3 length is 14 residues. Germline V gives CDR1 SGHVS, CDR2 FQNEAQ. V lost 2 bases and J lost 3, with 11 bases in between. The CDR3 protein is CASSLTQVGYEQYF. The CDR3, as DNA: TGTGCCAGCAGCTTAACACAGGTGGGCTACGAGCAGTACTTC.

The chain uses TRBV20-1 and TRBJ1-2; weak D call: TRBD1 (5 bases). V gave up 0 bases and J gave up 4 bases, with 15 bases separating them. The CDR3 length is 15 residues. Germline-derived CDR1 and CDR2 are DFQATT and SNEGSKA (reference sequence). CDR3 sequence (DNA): TGCAGTGCTAGAGATATTGAAAGGGGAAGCTATGGCTACACCTTC. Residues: CSARDIERGSYGYTF.